The clone carrying this T cell receptor (beta chain) has only a few counts. Its antigen remains unknown. The CDR3 sequence is 17 residues long. Germline V gene lookup returns CDR1 SGHTA and CDR2 FQGNSA. The ends lost 1 base at V and 2 bases at J; junction bases unmatched: 8. The data were taken from a study of T-cell reconstitution after alpha-beta-depleted transplantation in children. Preparation of the TCRbeta library involved a method that used unique molecular identifiers. Using its own MiXCR run on the PCR reads, TCRdb lists one record per CDR3 protein. The data contain about 600,000 distinct CDR3 sequences, 13% of them singletons. Study-wide results and limits: Surviving recipient cells, namely T cells and thymic progenitors, were the source of high day-60 TCRbeta diversity in some patients. Newly made T cells mostly supplied T-cell counts and diversity one year after transplant.

The sample consisted of PBMCs, mostly from graft donor cells, taken 360 days after TCRalphabeta/CD19-depleted stem cell transplant. This sequence joins TRBV7-2 and TRBJ2-7; 10 bases align to TRBD2. The sequence was obtained from a male patient between 10 and 17 years old who had a stem cell transplant for acute myeloid leukemia, so the T cells may come from the graft donor. CDR3: CASSLGTLAGKTYEQYF. CDR3 bases: TGTGCCAGCAGCTTAGGAACACTAGCGGGAAAAACCTACGAGCAGTACTTC.